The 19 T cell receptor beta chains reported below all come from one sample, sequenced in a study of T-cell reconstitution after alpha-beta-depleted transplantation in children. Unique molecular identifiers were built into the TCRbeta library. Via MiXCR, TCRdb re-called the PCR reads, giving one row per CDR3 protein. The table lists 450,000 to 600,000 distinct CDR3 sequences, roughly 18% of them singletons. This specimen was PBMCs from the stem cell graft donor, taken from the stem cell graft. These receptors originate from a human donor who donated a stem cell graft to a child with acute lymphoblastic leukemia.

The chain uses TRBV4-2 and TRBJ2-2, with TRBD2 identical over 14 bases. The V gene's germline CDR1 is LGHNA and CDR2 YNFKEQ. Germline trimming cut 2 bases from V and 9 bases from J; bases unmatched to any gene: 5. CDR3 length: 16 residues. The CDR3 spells CASSQLTSGRVRELFF. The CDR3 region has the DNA TGTGCCAGCAGCCAATTGACTAGCGGGAGGGTCCGGGAGCTGTTTTTT.

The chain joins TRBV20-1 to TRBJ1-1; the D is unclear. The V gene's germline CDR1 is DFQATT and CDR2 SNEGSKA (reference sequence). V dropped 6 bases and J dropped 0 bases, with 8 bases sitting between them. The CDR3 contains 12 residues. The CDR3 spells CSAQSMNTEAFF. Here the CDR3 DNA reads TGCAGTGCCCAGAGCATGAACACTGAAGCTTTCTTT.

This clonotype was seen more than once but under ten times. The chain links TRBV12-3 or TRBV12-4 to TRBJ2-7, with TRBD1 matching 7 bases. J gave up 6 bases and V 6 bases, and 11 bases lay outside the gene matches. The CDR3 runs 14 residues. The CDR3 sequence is CASSQRQGPGEQYF. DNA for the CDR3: TGTGCCAGCAGCCAAAGACAGGGACCAGGCGAGCAGTACTTC.

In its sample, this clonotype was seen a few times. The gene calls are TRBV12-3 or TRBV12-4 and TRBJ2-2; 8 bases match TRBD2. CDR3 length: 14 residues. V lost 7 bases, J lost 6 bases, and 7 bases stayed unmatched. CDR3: CASIPGLVPGELFF. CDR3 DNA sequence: TGTGCCAGCATCCCGGGACTAGTTCCCGGGGAGCTGTTTTTT.

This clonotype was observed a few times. The CDR3 DNA is TGTGCCAGCAGCTTGGAGAGTAGTGGACTCTTCTACGAGCAGTACTTC. It specifies CASSLESSGLFYEQYF. V gene TRBV5-6 combines with J gene TRBJ2-7; D might be TRBD2 (5 bases). The CDR3 consists of 16 residues. Germline assignment: CDR1 SGHDT and CDR2 YYEEEE. The ends were cut back, 0 bases at V and 3 bases at J, with 16 bases in the middle. The variable domain in full, completed from reference TRBV5-6 and TRBJ2-7, reads DAGVTQSPTHLIKTRGQQVTLRCSPKSGHDTVSWYQQALGQGPQFIFQYYEEEERQRGNFPDRFSGHQFPNYSSELNVNALLLGDSALYLCASSLESSGLFYEQYFGPGTRLTVT.

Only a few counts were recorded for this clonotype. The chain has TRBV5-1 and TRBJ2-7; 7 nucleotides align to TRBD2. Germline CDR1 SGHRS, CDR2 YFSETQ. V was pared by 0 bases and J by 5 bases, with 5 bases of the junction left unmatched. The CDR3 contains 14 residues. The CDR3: CASSLAGGTHEQYF. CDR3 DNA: TGCGCCAGCAGCTTGGCGGGGGGAACCCACGAGCAGTACTTC.

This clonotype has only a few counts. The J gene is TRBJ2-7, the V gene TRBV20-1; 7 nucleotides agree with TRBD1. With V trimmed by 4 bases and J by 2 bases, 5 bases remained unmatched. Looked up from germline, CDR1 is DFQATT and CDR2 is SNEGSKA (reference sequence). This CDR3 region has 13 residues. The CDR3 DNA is TGCAGTGCTAATTTCCAGGGGGCCTACGAGCAGTACTTC. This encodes CSANFQGAYEQYF.

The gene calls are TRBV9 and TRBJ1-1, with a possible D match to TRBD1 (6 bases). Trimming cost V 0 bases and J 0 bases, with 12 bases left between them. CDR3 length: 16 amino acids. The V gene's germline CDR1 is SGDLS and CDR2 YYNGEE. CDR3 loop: CASSVGGGDMNTEAFF. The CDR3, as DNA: TGTGCCAGCAGCGTAGGGGGGGGCGATATGAACACTGAAGCTTTCTTT.

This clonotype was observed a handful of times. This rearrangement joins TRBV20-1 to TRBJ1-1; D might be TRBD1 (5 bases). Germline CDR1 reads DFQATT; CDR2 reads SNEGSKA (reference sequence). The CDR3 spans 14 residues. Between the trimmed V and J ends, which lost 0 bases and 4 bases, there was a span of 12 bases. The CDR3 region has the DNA TGCAGTGCTAGAGAGCACAGGAGGGGCACTGAAGCTTTCTTT. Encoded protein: CSAREHRRGTEAFF.

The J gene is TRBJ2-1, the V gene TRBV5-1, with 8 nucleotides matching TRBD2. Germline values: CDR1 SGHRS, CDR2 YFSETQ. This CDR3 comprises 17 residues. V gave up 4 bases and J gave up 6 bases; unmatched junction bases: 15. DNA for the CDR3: TGCGCCAGCAGCCCTACTGGGTCCGGGAGGGCCTCCAATGAGCAGTTCTTC. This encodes CASSPTGSGRASNEQFF.

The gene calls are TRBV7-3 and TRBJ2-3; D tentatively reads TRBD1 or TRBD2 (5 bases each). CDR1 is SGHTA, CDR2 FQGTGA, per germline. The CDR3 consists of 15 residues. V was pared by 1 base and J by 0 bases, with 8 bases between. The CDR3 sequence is CASSLNGGSTDTQYF. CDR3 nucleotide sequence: TGTGCCAGCAGCTTAAATGGGGGTAGCACAGATACGCAGTATTTT.

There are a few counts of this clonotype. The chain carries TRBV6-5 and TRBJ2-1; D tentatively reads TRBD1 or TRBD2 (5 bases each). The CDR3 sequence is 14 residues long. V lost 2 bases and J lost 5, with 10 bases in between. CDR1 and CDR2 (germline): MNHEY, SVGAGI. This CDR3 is CASSYKGPHNEQFF. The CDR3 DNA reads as TGTGCCAGCAGTTACAAGGGACCCCACAATGAGCAGTTCTTC.

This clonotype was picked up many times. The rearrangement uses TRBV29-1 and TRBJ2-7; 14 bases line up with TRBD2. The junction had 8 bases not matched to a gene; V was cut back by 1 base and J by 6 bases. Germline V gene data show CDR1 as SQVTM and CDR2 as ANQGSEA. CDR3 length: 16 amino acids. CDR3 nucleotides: TGCAGCGTTGAAGGACTAGCGGGAGGGCCTCGAGGCGAGCAGTACTTC. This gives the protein CSVEGLAGGPRGEQYF.

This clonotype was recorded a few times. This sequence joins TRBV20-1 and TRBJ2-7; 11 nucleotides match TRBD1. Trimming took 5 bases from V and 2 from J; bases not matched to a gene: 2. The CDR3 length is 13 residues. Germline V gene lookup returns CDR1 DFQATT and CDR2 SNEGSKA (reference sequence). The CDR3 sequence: CSARDRGTYEQYF. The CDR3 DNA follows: TGCAGTGCTCGGGACAGGGGGACCTACGAGCAGTACTTC.

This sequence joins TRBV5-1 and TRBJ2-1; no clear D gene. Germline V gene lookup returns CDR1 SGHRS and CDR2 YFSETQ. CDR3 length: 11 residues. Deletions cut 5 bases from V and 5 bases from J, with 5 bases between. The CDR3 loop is CASRTDNEQFF. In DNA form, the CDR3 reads TGCGCCAGCAGGACGGACAATGAGCAGTTCTTC.

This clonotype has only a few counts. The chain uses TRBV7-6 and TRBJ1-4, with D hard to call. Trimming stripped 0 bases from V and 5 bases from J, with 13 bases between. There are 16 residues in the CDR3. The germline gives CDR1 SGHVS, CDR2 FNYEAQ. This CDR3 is CASSLAMTGENEKLFF. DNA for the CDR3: TGTGCCAGCAGCTTAGCAATGACCGGGGAAAATGAAAAACTGTTTTTT.

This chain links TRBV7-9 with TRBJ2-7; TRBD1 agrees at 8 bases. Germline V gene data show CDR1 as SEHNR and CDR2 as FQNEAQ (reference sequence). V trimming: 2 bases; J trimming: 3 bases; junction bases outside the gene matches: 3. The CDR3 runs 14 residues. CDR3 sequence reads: CASSLKGQVYEQYF. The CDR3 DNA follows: TGTGCCAGCAGCTTAAAGGGACAGGTCTACGAGCAGTACTTC. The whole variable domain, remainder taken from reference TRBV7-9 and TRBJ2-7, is DTGVSQNPRHKITKRGQNVTFRCDPISEHNRLYWYRQTLGQGPEFLTYFQNEAQLEKSRLLSDRFSAERPKGSFSTLEIQRTEQGDSAMYLCASSLKGQVYEQYFGPGTRLTVT.

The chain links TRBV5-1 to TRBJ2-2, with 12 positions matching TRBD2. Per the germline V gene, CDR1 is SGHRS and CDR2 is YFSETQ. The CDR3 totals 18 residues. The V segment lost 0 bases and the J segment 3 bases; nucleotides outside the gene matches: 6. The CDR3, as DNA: TGCGCCAGCAGCTTGGAGTCTAGCGGGAGGGCCGACACCGGGGAGCTGTTTTTT. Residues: CASSLESSGRADTGELFF.

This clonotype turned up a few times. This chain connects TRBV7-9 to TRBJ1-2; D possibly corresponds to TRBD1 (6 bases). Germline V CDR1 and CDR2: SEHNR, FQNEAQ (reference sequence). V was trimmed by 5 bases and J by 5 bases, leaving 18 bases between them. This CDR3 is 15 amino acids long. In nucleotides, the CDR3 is TGTGCCAGCAGCCGAGAAGGACAGCCGATTTATGGCTACACCTTC. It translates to CASSREGQPIYGYTF.